Listed here are 8 T cell receptor beta chains from one sample, sequenced in a study of beta chain features in type 1 diabetes (dated by TCRdb to the late 2010s). The method was the immunoSEQ multiplex PCR assay. The High Capacity cDNA Reverse Transcription Kit was used to reverse transcribe all of the isolated RNA, meaning that expressed TCRB transcripts were what got sequenced. TCRdb obtained this table from immuneACCESS and retained in-frame rearrangements with V and J assigned. These tables miss some clones; where compared with another copy, unresolved V genes account for less than half of the shortfall, and the remainder is unexplained. This sample holds about 180,000 clones; approximately 13% were observed only once. 0.5% to 0.75% of the sample lies in the top ten. The material sequenced was central memory CD4+ T cells from blood. These receptor sequences come from a woman aged 18-35 years in good health.

This clone was recorded a few times. The rearrangement joins TRBV6-6 to TRBJ1-5; a possible D gene is TRBD1 (6 bases). This CDR3 is built from 14 residues. From germline, CDR1 is MNHNY and CDR2 SVGAGI (reference sequence). V shed 5 bases and J shed 4 bases, with 12 bases lying between them. This CDR3 is CASSRTDPNQPQHF. The DNA of the CDR3 is TGTGCCAGCAGTAGGACAGACCCTAATCAGCCCCAGCATTTT.

The chain recombines TRBV6-1 with TRBJ2-1; TRBD2 matches 11 bases. Trimming cost V 3 bases and J 7 bases; bases outside gene matches: 5. There are 15 residues in the CDR3. Per the germline V gene, CDR1 is MNHNS and CDR2 is SASEGT. The CDR3 reads CASSDAASGRNEQFF. CDR3 coding DNA: TGTGCCAGCAGTGACGCCGCTAGCGGGAGGAATGAGCAGTTCTTC.

This clone was seen a handful of times. This chain links TRBV27 with TRBJ1-5; a weak D match, TRBD1 (5 bases). Germline V gene data show CDR1 as MNHEY and CDR2 as SMNVEV (reference sequence). V gave up 5 bases and J gave up 4 bases, with 9 bases separating them. The CDR3 has 13 amino acids. In nucleotides, the CDR3 is TGTGCCAGCAGTCTTAAGGGGAATCAGCCCCAGCATTTT. This sequence encodes CASSLKGNQPQHF.

This clone turned up a few times. The chain couples TRBV7-8 to TRBJ2-3; TRBD2 aligns across 10 bases. The ends lost 1 base at V and 1 base at J; junction bases unmatched: 8. This CDR3 contains 18 residues. Germline V gives CDR1 SGHVS, CDR2 FQNEAQ. Here the CDR3 reads CASSLGRIAGGGTDTQYF. The CDR3 nucleotides read TGTGCCAGCAGCTTAGGTCGGATAGCGGGAGGTGGCACAGATACGCAGTATTTT.

Concerning this clone itself: One end of the junction varies from germline; a read error may be responsible. In the same sample, other DNA sequences code for this CDR3. This sequence joins TRBV7-7 and TRBJ2-5; TRBD2 matches at 8 bases. Germline CDR1 SSHAT, CDR2 FNYEAQ (reference sequence). The CDR3 runs to 15 residues. The DNA for the CDR3 is TGTGCTAGCAGCTTAGCGGGGAGGGATCAAGAGACCCAGTACTTC. It translates to CASSLAGRDQETQYF.

This clone was recorded many times. The CDR3 bases are TGTGCCAGCAGCTTAGGGTCCCGTTTTGAGCAGTTCTTC. Translated: CASSLGSRFEQFF. The V call is TRBV13, the J call TRBJ2-1; D gene unclear. The germline gives CDR1 PRHDT, CDR2 FYEKMQ (reference sequence). CDR3 length equals 13 residues. Trimming removed 0 bases from V and 9 bases from J, with 9 bases in between.

This clone was counted a few times. The J gene is TRBJ1-1, the V gene TRBV7-8; 7 bases map to TRBD1. Germline CDR1 reads SGHVS; CDR2 reads FQNEAQ. With V trimmed by 1 base and J by 0 bases, 2 bases remained unmatched. This CDR3 comprises 15 residues. The CDR3 DNA reads as TGTGCCAGCAGCTTAGTGGGACAGATGAACACTGAAGCTTTCTTT. Translating it yields CASSLVGQMNTEAFF. Drawing the rest from reference TRBV7-8 and TRBJ1-1, the complete variable domain is GAGVSQSPRYKVAKRGQDVALRCDPISGHVSLFWYQQALGQGPEFLTYFQNEAQLDKSGLPSDRFFAERPEGSVSTLKIQRTQQEDSAVYLCASSLVGQMNTEAFFGQGTRLTVV.

This clone has a handful of counts. The chain carries TRBV7-8 and TRBJ1-1, with a possible D match to TRBD1 (5 bases). V lost 4 bases and J lost 1, with 10 bases in between. The germline V gene encodes CDR1 SGHVS and CDR2 FQNEAQ. The CDR3 is 14 residues long. CDR3 in amino acids: CASSWERGNTEAFF. CDR3 DNA: TGTGCCAGCAGCTGGGAAAGGGGGAACACTGAAGCTTTCTTT.